In its sample, the clone carrying this T cell receptor beta chain was seen once. Its antigen is currently unknown. Lysates of CMV-infected fibroblasts at about 10 ug/mL stimulated these cells. Sorted nonresponding memory CD4+ T cells were CD40L-negative, CD69-negative, CD45RO-high. This specimen belongs to a study of persistence of HIV-infected CD4 T cells. Whole-study context: CD4+ T cells responding to CMV or HIV-1 Gag were isolated.

The libraries were made with immunoSEQ version 4 in survey mode. TCRdb's table, derived via immunoSEQ multiplex PCR, lists solely in-frame clones and lacks some. The sample shows about 33,000 clones, 82% of them seen only once. Broader study findings: TCRbeta richness was lower in CMV- and Gag-responding cells than in anti-CD3/anti-CD28-responding cells. Antigen-responding cells were enriched for degenerate expanded CDR3beta sequences.

The V gene lost 5 bases and the J gene lost 0 bases, with 17 bases spanning the gap. Germline loops: CDR1 LNHDA, CDR2 SQIVND (reference sequence). The CDR3 length is 16 residues. The rearrangement joins TRBV19 to TRBJ2-7; TRBD1 might be the D (6 bases). Sequencing was performed on CD4+ T cells sorted from PBMCs after roughly 18-hour stimulation, taken from a patient who received antiretroviral therapy. The sequence was obtained from an adult woman with HIV who was CMV-seropositive. The CDR3 nucleotides are TGTGCCAGTAGTGACCGGGACACATCCTTCTCCTACGAGCAGTACTTC. It specifies CASSDRDTSFSYEQYF.